The rows below give T cell receptor beta chains drawn from one sample of a study of cytotoxic CD8 clonotypes in ibrutinib-treated CLL. Sequencing was performed with immunoSEQ multiplex PCR; in TCRdb, only in-frame clones are kept and a portion is missing. The sample gives about 130,000 clones, around 84% of which show up once; 2.5% to 3.5% is in the top ten. The specimen was PBMCs, collected after 24 months of ibrutinib treatment. The receptors derive from a human donor with chronic lymphocytic leukemia. CDR3s include the opening cysteine and the closing phenylalanine or tryptophan. Fields, in order: J gene, V gene, D gene, CDR3 protein, CDR3 DNA. A D gene is named only where the DNA matches it firmly.

TRBJ2-7 | TRBV6-5 | TRBD1 | CASRGTGLSYEQYF | TGTGCCAGCAGGGGGACAGGGCTTTCCTACGAGCAGTACTTC
TRBJ1-2 | TRBV19 | TRBD1 | CASTLETGRANYGYTF | TGTGCCAGTACTCTGGAGACAGGGCGGGCTAACTATGGCTACACCTTC
TRBJ1-2 | TRBV13 | - | CASSSRDSYYGSYTF | TGTGCCAGCAGTTCCCGGGACTCATACTATGGAAGCTACACCTTC
TRBJ2-7 | TRBV9 | TRBD1 | CASSTTGGAGYEQYF | TGTGCCAGCAGCACAACAGGGGGCGCCGGCTACGAGCAGTACTTC
TRBJ1-1 | TRBV2 | - | CASSDWADYTFF | TGTGCCAGCAGTGATTGGGCCGACTATACTTTCTTT
TRBJ1-3 | TRBV7-2 | - | CASSLGGPQSSGNTIYF | TGTGCCAGCAGCTTAGGAGGGCCCCAGAGCTCTGGAAACACCATATATTTT
TRBJ1-2 | TRBV4-1 | TRBD1 | CASSQDPTGGNYGYTF | TGCGCCAGCAGCCAAGATCCGACAGGGGGTAACTATGGCTACACCTTC
TRBJ1-3 | TRBV30 | - | CAWSLGYSGNTIYF | TGTGCCTGGAGTTTGGGCTACTCTGGAAACACCATATATTTT
TRBJ1-1 | TRBV15 | - | CATSRVLRTEAFF | TGTGCCACCAGCAGAGTTTTGAGGACTGAAGCTTTCTTT
TRBJ2-7 | TRBV10-2 | - | CASKDVSYEQYF | TGCGCCAGCAAGGACGTCTCCTACGAGCAGTACTTC
TRBJ1-2 | TRBV6-4 | - | CASIRTGMRNYGYTF | TGTGCCAGCATTAGAACAGGGATGAGGAACTATGGCTACACCTTC
TRBJ2-1 | TRBV5-5 | - | CASSFRFGGPGYNEQFF | -